The entry below gives a single T cell receptor (beta chain) sequence along with its context. The record originates from a study of blood T cell repertoires in COVID-19. For the study at large: Whether acute or convalescent, the COVID-19 samples came from the United States, Italy and Spain. From T cells, B-cell-depleted T cells, or PBMCs came the material, which was cDNA or gDNA.

Per the original data handling: Using reference gene primer amplification, nucleated cell counts were estimated. Method: immunoSEQ multiplex PCR; TCRdb's copy keeps in-frame clones and lacks some. Clone size and the V and J calls come from that table; the DNA yielded D and trimming. In the table there are about 670,000 clones, about nine tenths of which are singletons. Germline assignment: CDR1 SNHLY and CDR2 FYNNEI. The V gene lost 5 bases and the J gene lost 5 bases, with 15 bases spanning the gap. The CDR3 extends over 14 amino acids. The chain couples TRBV2 to TRBJ1-1; no clear D gene. The specimen sequenced was peripheral blood. The sequence derives from a woman aged 18-30 years with acute or convalescent COVID-19. In nucleotides, the CDR3 is TGTGCCAGCAGTCTCAGGCAGACCCCAACTGAAGCTTTCTTT. This gives the protein CASSLRQTPTEAFF.